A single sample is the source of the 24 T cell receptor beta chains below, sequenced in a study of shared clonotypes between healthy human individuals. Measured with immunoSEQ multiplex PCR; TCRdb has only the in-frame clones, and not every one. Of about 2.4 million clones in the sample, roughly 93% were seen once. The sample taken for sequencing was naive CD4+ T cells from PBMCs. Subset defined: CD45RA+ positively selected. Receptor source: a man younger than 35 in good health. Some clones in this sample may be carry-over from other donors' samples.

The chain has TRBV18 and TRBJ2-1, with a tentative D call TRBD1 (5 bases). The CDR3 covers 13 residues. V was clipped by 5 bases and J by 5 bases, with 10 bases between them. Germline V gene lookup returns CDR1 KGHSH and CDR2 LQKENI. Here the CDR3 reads CASSVTGDNEQFF. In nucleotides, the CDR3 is TGTGCCAGCTCAGTAACAGGAGACAATGAGCAGTTCTTC. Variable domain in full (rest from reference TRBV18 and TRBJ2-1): NAGVMQNPRHLVRRRGQEARLRCSPMKGHSHVYWYRQLPEEGLKFMVYLQKENIIDESGMPKERFSAEFPKEGPSILRIQQVVRGDSAAYFCASSVTGDNEQFFGPGTRLTVL.

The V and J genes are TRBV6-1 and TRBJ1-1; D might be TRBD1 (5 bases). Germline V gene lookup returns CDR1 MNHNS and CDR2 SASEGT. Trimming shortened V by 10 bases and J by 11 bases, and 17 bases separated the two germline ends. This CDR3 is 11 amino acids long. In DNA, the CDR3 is TGTGCCATCTCACGGGGCGGGGGGGCTTTCTTT. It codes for CAISRGGGAFF.

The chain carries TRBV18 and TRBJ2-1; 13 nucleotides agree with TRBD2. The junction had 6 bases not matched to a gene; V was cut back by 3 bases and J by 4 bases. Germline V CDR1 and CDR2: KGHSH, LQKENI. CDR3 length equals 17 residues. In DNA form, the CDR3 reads TGTGCCAGCTCACCCTCCGGGACTAGCGGGATATACAATGAGCAGTTCTTC. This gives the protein CASSPSGTSGIYNEQFF.

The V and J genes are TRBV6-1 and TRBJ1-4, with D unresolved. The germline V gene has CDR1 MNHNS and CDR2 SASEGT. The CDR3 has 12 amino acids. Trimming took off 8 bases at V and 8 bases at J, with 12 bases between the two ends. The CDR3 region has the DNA TGTGCCAGCCGGAGAAGGTGGGAAAAACTGTTTTTT. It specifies CASRRRWEKLFF.

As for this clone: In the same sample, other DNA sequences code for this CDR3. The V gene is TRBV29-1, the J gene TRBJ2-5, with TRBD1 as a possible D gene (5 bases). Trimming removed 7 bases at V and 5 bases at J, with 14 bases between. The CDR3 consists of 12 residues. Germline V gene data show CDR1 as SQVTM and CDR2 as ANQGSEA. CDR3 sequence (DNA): TGCAGCGCTACAAGGGGTAGGGAGACCCAGTACTTC. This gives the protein CSATRGRETQYF.

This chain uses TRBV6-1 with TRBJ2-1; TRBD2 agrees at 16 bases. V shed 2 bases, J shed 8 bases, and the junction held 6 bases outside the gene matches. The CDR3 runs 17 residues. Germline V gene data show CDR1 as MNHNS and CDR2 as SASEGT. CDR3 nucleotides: TGTGCCAGCAGTGAACAGGGACTAGCGGGAGGGCCAGATGAGCAGTTCTTC. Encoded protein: CASSEQGLAGGPDEQFF.

The CDR3 protein is CASSPRTSGSNEQFF. CDR3 DNA: TGTGCCAGCAGTCCCCGGACTAGCGGGAGTAATGAGCAGTTCTTC. The V and J genes are TRBV6-1 and TRBJ2-1; 13 bases are shared with TRBD2. In germline, CDR1 is MNHNS, CDR2 SASEGT. The CDR3 consists of 15 residues. Trimming at V came to 5 bases and at J to 7 bases, leaving 5 bases not matched to a gene.

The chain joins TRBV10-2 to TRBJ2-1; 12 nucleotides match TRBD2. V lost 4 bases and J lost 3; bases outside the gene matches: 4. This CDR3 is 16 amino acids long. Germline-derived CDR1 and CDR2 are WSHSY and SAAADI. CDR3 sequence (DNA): TGCGCCAGCAGTGGGGGGACTAGCGGGCACTACAATGAGCAGTTCTTC. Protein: CASSGGTSGHYNEQFF.

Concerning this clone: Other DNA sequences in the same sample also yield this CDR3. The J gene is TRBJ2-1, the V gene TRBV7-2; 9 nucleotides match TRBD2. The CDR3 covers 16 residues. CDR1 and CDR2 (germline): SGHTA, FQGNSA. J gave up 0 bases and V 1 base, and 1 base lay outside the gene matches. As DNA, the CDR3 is TGTGCCAGCAGCTTAGGTAGCGGGAGCTCCTACAATGAGCAGTTCTTC. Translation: CASSLGSGSSYNEQFF.

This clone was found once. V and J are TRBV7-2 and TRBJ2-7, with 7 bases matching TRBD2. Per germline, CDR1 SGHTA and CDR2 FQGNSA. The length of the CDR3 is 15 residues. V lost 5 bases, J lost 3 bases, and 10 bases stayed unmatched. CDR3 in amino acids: CASSLWSAGVYEQYF. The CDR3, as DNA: TGTGCCAGCAGCCTCTGGTCGGCGGGAGTCTACGAGCAGTACTTC.

As DNA, the CDR3 is TGTGCCAGCAGCTTCCGACACGGCTACGAGCAGTACTTC. It translates to CASSFRHGYEQYF. The chain links TRBV7-9 to TRBJ2-7; the D is unclear. Germline-derived CDR1 and CDR2 are SEHNR and FQNEAQ (reference sequence). The CDR3 length is 13 residues. The V end lost 3 bases, the J end lost 3 bases, and 9 bases lay between the germline ends.

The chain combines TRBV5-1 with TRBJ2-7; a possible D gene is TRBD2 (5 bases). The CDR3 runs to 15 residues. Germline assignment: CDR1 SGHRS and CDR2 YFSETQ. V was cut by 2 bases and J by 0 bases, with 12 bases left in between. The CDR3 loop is CASSLPAAGSYEQYF. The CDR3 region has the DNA TGCGCCAGCAGCTTACCCGCGGCGGGCTCCTACGAGCAGTACTTC. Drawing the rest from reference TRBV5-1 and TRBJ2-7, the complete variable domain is KAGVTQTPRYLIKTRGQQVTLSCSPISGHRSVSWYQQTPGQGLQFLFEYFSETQRNKGNFPGRFSGRQFSNSRSEMNVSTLELGDSALYLCASSLPAAGSYEQYFGPGTRLTVT.

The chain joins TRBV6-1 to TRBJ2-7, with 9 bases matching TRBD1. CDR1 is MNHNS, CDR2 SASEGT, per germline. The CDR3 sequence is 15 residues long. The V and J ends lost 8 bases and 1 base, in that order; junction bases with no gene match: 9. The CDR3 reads CASWGQGSPSYEQYF. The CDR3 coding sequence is TGTGCCAGCTGGGGACAGGGAAGCCCTTCCTACGAGCAGTACTTC.

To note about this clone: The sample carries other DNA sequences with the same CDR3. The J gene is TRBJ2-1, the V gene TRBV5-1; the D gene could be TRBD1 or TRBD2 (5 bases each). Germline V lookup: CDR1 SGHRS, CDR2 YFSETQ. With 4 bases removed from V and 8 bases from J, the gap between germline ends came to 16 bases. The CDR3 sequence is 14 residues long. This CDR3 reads CASSPAGGSDEQFF. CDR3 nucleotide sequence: TGCGCCAGCAGCCCCGCTGGGGGTTCGGATGAGCAGTTCTTC.

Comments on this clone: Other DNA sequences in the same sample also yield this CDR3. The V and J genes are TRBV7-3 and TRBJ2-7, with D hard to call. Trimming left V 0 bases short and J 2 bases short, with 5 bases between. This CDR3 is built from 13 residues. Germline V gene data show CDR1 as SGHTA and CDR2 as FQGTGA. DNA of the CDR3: TGTGCCAGCAGCTTAACGTCCACCTACGAGCAGTACTTC. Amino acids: CASSLTSTYEQYF.

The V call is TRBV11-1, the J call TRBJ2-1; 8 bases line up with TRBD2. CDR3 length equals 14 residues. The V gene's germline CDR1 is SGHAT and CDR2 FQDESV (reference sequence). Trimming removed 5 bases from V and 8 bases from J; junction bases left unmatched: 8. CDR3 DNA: TGTGCCAGCAGCCTTCGGGAGGGTGGGCATGAGCAGTTCTTC. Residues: CASSLREGGHEQFF. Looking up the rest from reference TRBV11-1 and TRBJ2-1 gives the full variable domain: EAEVAQSPRYKITEKSQAVAFWCDPISGHATLYWYRQILGQGPELLVQFQDESVVDDSQLPKDRFSAERLKGVDSTLKIQPAELGDSAMYLCASSLREGGHEQFFGPGTRLTVL.

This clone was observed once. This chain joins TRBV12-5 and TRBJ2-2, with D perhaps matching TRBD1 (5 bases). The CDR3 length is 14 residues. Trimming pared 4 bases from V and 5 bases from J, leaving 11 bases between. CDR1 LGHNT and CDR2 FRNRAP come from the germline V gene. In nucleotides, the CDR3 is TGTGCTAGTGGTTCGGAGACAGAGACCGGGGAGCTGTTTTTT. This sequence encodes CASGSETETGELFF.

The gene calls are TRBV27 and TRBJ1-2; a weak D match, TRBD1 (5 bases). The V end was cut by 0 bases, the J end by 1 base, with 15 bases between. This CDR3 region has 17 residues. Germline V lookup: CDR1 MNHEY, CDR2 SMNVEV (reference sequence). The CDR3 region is CASSLSWRQTFNYGYTF. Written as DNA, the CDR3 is TGTGCCAGCAGTTTATCTTGGAGACAGACCTTTAACTATGGCTACACCTTC.

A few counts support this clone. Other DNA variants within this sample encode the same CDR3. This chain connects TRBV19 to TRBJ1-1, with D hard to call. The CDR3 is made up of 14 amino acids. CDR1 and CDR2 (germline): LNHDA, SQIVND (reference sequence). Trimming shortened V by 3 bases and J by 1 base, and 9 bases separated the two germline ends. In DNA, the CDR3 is TGTGCCAGTAGTATTAGGCGGGGGAACACTGAAGCTTTCTTT. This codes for CASSIRRGNTEAFF. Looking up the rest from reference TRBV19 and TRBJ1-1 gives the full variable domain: DGGITQSPKYLFRKEGQNVTLSCEQNLNHDAMYWYRQDPGQGLRLIYYSQIVNDFQKGDIAEGYSVSREKKESFPLTVTSAQKNPTAFYLCASSIRRGNTEAFFGQGTRLTVV.

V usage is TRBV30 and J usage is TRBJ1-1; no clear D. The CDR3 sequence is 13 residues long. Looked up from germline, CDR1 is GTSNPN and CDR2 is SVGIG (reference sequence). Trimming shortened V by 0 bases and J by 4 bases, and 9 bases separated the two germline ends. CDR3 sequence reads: CAWSVLGSTEAFF. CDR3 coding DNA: TGTGCCTGGAGTGTATTGGGTTCCACTGAAGCTTTCTTT.

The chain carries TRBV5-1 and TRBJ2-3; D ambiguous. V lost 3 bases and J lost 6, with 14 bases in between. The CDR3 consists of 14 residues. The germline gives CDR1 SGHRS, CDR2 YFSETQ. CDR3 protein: CASSSGRDDDTQYF. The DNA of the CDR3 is TGCGCCAGCAGCTCCGGAAGGGATGACGATACGCAGTATTTT.

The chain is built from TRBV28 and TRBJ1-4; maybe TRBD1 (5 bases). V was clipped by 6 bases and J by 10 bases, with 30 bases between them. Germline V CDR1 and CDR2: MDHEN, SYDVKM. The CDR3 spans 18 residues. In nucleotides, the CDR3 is TGTGCCAGCAGCACCCTAAGACAGTCGGGACCGGTCTTGGGAAAACTGTTTTTT. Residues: CASSTLRQSGPVLGKLFF.

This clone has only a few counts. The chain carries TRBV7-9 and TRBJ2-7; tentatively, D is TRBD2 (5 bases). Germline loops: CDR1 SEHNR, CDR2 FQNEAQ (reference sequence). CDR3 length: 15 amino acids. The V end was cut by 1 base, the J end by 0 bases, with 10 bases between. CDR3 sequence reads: CASSLEGESSYEQYF. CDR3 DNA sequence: TGTGCCAGCAGCTTAGAGGGAGAGAGCTCCTACGAGCAGTACTTC.

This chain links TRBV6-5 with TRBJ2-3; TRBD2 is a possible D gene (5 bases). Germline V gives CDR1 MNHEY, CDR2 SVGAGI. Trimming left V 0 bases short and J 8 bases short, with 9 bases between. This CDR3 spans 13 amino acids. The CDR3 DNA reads TGTGCCAGCAGTTACTCGATGGGGAGTACGCAGTATTTT. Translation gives CASSYSMGSTQYF.